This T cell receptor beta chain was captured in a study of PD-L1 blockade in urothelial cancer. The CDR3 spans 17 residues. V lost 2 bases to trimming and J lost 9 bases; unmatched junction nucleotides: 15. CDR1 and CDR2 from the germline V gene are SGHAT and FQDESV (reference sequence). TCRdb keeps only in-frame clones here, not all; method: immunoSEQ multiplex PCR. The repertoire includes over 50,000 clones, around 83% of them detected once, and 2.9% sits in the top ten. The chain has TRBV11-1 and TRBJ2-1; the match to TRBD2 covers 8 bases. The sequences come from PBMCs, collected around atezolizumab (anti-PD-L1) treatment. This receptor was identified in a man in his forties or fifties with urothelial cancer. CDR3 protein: CASSLLYPSGYMSEQFF. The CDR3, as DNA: TGTGCCAGCAGCTTACTTTACCCTAGCGGGTATATGAGTGAGCAGTTCTTC.